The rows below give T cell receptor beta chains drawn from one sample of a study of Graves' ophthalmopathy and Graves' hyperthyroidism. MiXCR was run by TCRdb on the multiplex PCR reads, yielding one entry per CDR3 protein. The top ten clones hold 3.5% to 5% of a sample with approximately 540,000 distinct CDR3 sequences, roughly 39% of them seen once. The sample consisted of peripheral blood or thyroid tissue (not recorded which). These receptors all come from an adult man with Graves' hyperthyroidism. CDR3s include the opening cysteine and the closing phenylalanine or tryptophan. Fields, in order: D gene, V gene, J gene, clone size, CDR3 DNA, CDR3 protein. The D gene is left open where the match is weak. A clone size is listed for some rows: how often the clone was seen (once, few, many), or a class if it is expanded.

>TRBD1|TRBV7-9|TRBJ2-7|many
TGTGCCAGCAGCGAGACGGGACAGGAGTACGAGCAGTACTTC
CASSETGQEYEQYF
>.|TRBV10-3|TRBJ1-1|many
TGTGCCATCAAAAACACCTTTTCAGGAAGGAACACTGAAGCTTTCTTT
CAIKNTFSGRNTEAFF
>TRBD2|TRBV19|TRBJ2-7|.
TGTGCCAGTAGTAAGGGCGGGAGCTACGAGCAGTACTTC
CASSKGGSYEQYF
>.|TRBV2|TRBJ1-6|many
TGTGCCAGCAGTGAAGTCGCATGGTCACCCCTCCACTTT
CASSEVAWSPLHF
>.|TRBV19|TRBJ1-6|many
TGTGCCAGCTCAGACTCGCCGAGCTCCTATAATTCACCCCTCCACTTT
CASSDSPSSYNSPLHF
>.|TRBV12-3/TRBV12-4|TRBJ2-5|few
TGTGCCAGCAGTTCTGGGCTTCCGGGAGAGACCCAGTACTTC
CASSSGLPGETQYF
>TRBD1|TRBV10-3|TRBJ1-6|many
TGTGCCATCAGACCGGGACAGAATAATTCACCCCTCCACTTT
CAIRPGQNNSPLHF
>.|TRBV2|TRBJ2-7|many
TGTGCCAGCAGTGTACACGCAATGTCCTACGAGCAGTACTTC
CASSVHAMSYEQYF
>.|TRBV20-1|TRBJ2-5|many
TGCAGTGCCCCCGCGGCTGGGCAAGAGACCCAGTACTTC
CSAPAAGQETQYF
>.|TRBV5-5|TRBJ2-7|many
TGTGCCAGCAGCTCCGAGCAGGGAACTGCCTACGAGCAGTACTTC
CASSSEQGTAYEQYF
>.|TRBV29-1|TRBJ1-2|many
TGCAGCGTTGAAGGGGGGCCAAGCTATGGCTACACCTTC
CSVEGGPSYGYTF
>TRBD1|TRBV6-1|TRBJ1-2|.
TGTGCCAGCAGTGGGTGGGACAGGGAAACGAGCTACACCTTC
CASSGWDRETSYTF
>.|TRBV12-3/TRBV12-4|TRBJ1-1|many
TGTGCCAGCAGCGGACTGATGTCGGGTGAAGCTTTCTTT
CASSGLMSGEAFF
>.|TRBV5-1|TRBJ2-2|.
TGCGCCAGCAGCTTGCTGGGCTCTGGGGAGCTGTTTTTT
CASSLLGSGELFF
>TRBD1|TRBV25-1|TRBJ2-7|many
TGTGCCAGCAGTGAGTCCGGGACAGGGATCGAGCAGTACTTC
CASSESGTGIEQYF
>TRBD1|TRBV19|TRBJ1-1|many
TGTGCCAGTAGTATTGGCGGACAGGGGTACCCTGAAGCTTTCTTT
CASSIGGQGYPEAFF
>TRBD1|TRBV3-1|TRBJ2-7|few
TGTGCCAGCAGCCGGATCCCGGGACAGGGAAACGAGCAGTACTTC
CASSRIPGQGNEQYF
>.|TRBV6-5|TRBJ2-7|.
TGTGCCAGCAGATCCATTGACGAGCAGTACTTC
CASRSIDEQYF
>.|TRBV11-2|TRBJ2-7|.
TGTGCCAGCAGCTTAGTGGGGTTGAACTACGAGCAGTACTTC
CASSLVGLNYEQYF
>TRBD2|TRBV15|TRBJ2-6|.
TGTGCCACCAGCAGAGATCAACGGGAGGGCTCTGGGGCCAACGTCCTGACTTTC
CATSRDQREGSGANVLTF
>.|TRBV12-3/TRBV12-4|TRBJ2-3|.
TGTGCCAGCAGTTTAGGTCGAGGGGGGTATCTGACAGATACGCAGTATTTT
CASSLGRGGYLTDTQYF
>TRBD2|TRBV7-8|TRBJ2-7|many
TGTGCCAGCAGCTGGAAACTAGCGGGGCCGTACTCCTACGAGCAGTACTTC
CASSWKLAGPYSYEQYF
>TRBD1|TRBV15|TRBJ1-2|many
TGTGCCACCAGCAGAGACCTGGACAGGGACTATGGCTACACCTTC
CATSRDLDRDYGYTF
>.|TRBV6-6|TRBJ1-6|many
TGTGCCAGCGAGGTCGGGGGTAATTCACCCCTCCACTTT
CASEVGGNSPLHF
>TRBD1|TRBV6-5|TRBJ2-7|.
TGTGCCAGCAGTCCGGACAGGGGGCAGCTCGAGCAGTACTTC
CASSPDRGQLEQYF
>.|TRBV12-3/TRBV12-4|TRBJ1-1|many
TGTGCCAGCAGTTGGTCTGGGAACACTGAAGCTTTCTTT
CASSWSGNTEAFF
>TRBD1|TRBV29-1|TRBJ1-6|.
TGCAGCTTCAAGACAGGGGGCGACTCACCCCTCCACTTT
CSFKTGGDSPLHF
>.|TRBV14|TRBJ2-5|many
TGTGCCAGCAGCCAGTATGGGGGTGCCCAAGAGACCCAGTACTTC
CASSQYGGAQETQYF
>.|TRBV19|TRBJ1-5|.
TGTGCCGGTAGTATAAGATATAGCAATCAGCCCCAGCATTTT
CAGSIRYSNQPQHF
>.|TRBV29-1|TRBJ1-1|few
TGCAGCGTTGGTGGATTAAGAGGGGTCACTGAAGCTTTCTTT
CSVGGLRGVTEAFF
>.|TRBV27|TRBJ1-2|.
TGTGCCAGCAGTTTAACAGGCCGTGGTGGGGGCTACACCTTC
CASSLTGRGGGYTF
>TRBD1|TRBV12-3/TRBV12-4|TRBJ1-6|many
TGTGCCAGCAGCCATTTCCGGAGACAGGGAGCACCCCTCCACTTT
CASSHFRRQGAPLHF
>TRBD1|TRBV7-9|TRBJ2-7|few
TGTGCCAGCAGCTTAGGAGGGGGCATGTACGAGCAGTACTTC
CASSLGGGMYEQYF
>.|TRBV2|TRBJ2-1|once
TGTGCCAGCAGCCAAGTAGGCGGGATCGATGAGCAGTTCTTC
CASSQVGGIDEQFF
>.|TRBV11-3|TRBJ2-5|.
TGTGCCAGCAGCTTAGAGCCGGGATCCTACGAGACCCAGTACTTC
CASSLEPGSYETQYF
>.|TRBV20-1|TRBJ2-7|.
TGCAGTGCTAGAGAGGGCATCTCCTACGAGCAGTACTTC
CSAREGISYEQYF
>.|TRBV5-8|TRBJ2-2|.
TGTGCCAGCCGGAAAAGGCCGAGTGACACCGGGGAGCTGTTTTTT
CASRKRPSDTGELFF
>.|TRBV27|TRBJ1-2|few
TGTGCCAGCAGGCAGGGTCAGGGGGGCTACACCTTC
CASRQGQGGYTF
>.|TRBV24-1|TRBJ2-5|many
TGTGCCACCAGTGATTTTAGCAGTGGCAGGCTGGAGACCCAGTACTTC
CATSDFSSGRLETQYF
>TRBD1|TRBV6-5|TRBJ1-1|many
TGTGCCAGCAGGGCCCCTCGGGACAGAATCGAAGCTTTCTTT
CASRAPRDRIEAFF
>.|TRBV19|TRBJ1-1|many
TGTGCCAGTAGTATTAGGGCGACCCTTTTGAACACTGAAGCTTTCTTT
CASSIRATLLNTEAFF
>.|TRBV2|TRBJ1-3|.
TGTGCCAGCTCGTGGACCGAGAGCTCTGGAAACACCATATATTTT
CASSWTESSGNTIYF
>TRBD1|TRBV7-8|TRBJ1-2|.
TGTGCCAGCAGCATATTTACAGGGGAATTCGGCTACACCTTC
CASSIFTGEFGYTF
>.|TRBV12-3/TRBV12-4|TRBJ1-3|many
TGTGCCAGCAGTTTATGGAGCTCTGGAAACACCATATATTTT
CASSLWSSGNTIYF
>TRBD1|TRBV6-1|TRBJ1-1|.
TGTGCCAGCAGGGAACAGGGGGCAGGGACTGAAGCTTTCTTT
CASREQGAGTEAFF
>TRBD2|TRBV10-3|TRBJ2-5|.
TGTGCCGTCAGTGAAGAAGTTGGGACTAGCGGAACTCAAGAGACCCAGTACTTC
CAVSEEVGTSGTQETQYF
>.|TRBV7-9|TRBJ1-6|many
TGTGCCAGCAGCTCGACAGTACCCAATTCACCCCTCCACTTT
CASSSTVPNSPLHF
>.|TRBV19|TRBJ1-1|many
TGTGCCAGTTCCGGGTGGAACACTGAAGCTTTCTTT
CASSGWNTEAFF